This T cell receptor (beta chain) was captured by sequencing in a study of CD8 T cells in ankylosing spondylitis. Quantitative 5'-RACE with molecular barcodes was used to make the TCR beta libraries. TCRdb reanalysed the 5' RACE reads using MiXCR and keeps one entry per CDR3 protein. Of about 240,000 distinct CDR3 sequences listed, over 9.5% were seen once; the top ten hold 2.6%. Whole-study findings and limits: Disease-linked clones had a CD8+ phenotype and relatively low frequency in peripheral blood. Certain motif variants had earlier been reported in reactive arthritis synovial fluid and blood.

Germline V gene lookup returns CDR1 ENHRY and CDR2 SYGVKD. The CDR3 has 15 amino acids. V lost 6 bases to trimming and J lost 4 bases, with 15 bases between them. This clonotype was counted at least ten times. Antigen unknown. The sequenced sample consisted of blood, either unsorted or a sorted T cell fraction (not recorded which). This chain joins TRBV10-3 and TRBJ2-2; possibly TRBD1 for D (6 bases). The source of this sequence is a male donor with ankylosing spondylitis or in good health (not recorded which). In DNA form, the CDR3 reads TGTGCCATCAGCCGGGACAACCGAGGCACCGGGGAGCTGTTTTTT. This sequence encodes CAISRDNRGTGELFF.